The next 30 T cell receptor beta chains were all read from a single sample in a study of T cell changes during pregnancy in multiple sclerosis. This table comes from immunoSEQ multiplex PCR, and its TCRdb copy is limited to in-frame clones, with some not included. The sample includes around 80,000 clones, around 92% of them seen just once. The material sequenced was peripheral blood, taken before pregnancy. The receptors here all came from a female donor with multiple sclerosis, enrolled in a pregnancy study.

This chain connects TRBV5-4 to TRBJ2-1, with a weak D call TRBD1 (6 bases). V was trimmed by 4 bases and J by 4 bases, leaving 15 bases between them. The CDR3 is 15 residues long. Germline V gene data show CDR1 as SGHNT and CDR2 as YYREEE (reference sequence). The CDR3 reads CASSPQGQTYNEQFF. The CDR3 nucleotides are TGTGCCAGCAGCCCCCAAGGACAGACGTACAATGAGCAGTTCTTC.

The CDR3 here is CASSPRRSTDTQYF. The CDR3 DNA sequence: TGTGCCAGCTCACCACGGCGGAGCACAGATACGCAGTATTTT. V gene TRBV18 combines with J gene TRBJ2-3, with D uncertain. This CDR3 has 14 residues. The germline V and J ends were trimmed by 1 base and 0 bases, with 5 bases remaining between them. The germline gives CDR1 KGHSH, CDR2 LQKENI. Filled out from reference TRBV18 and TRBJ2-3, the complete variable domain reads NAGVMQNPRHLVRRRGQEARLRCSPMKGHSHVYWYRQLPEEGLKFMVYLQKENIIDESGMPKERFSAEFPKEGPSILRIQQVVRGDSAAYFCASSPRRSTDTQYFGPGTRLTVL.

V gene TRBV11-2 combines with J gene TRBJ2-5, with 10 bases aligning to TRBD2. Germline CDR1 is SGHAT and CDR2 is FQNNGV. J lost 4 bases, V lost 1 base, and 9 bases had no gene match. The CDR3 loop spans 17 amino acids. CDR3: CASSLGGGRTSGETQYF. DNA for the CDR3: TGTGCCAGCAGCTTAGGTGGAGGAAGGACTAGCGGAGAGACCCAGTACTTC. Combining the CDR3 with reference TRBV11-2 and TRBJ2-5 gives the whole variable domain EAGVAQSPRYKIIEKRQSVAFWCNPISGHATLYWYQQILGQGPKLLIQFQNNGVVDDSQLPKDRFSAERLKGVDSTLKIQPAKLEDSAVYLCASSLGGGRTSGETQYFGPGTRLLVL.

This chain connects TRBV6-5 to TRBJ2-1; 8 bases agree with TRBD1. Germline V gene sequence: CDR1 MNHEY, CDR2 SVGAGI. With 6 bases clipped from V and 4 bases from J, the junction kept 8 bases outside the gene matches. CDR3 size: 15 residues. The CDR3 bases are TGTGCCAGCAGAGCTACAGGGGGGCCTTACAATGAGCAGTTCTTC. This translates into CASRATGGPYNEQFF.

The chain uses TRBV30 and TRBJ1-5; 10 bases agree with TRBD1. The trim removed 8 bases at V and 5 bases at J, leaving 9 bases unmatched. The CDR3 extends over 14 amino acids. Germline values: CDR1 GTSNPN, CDR2 SVGIG (reference sequence). The CDR3 loop reads CAATGGGLDQPQHF. CDR3 DNA sequence: TGTGCCGCGACAGGGGGCGGGCTGGATCAGCCCCAGCATTTT.

The gene calls are TRBV5-1 and TRBJ1-2; TRBD1 is a possible D gene (5 bases). CDR1 is SGHRS and CDR2 is YFSETQ in the germline V gene. The CDR3 extends over 15 amino acids. V was pared by 0 bases and J by 0 bases, with 9 bases between. DNA for the CDR3: TGCGCCAGCAGCTTGGACACAGGCTCTAACTATGGCTACACCTTC. Protein product: CASSLDTGSNYGYTF.

This chain connects TRBV10-3 to TRBJ2-7; tentatively, D is TRBD1 (6 bases). V dropped 7 bases and J dropped 3 bases, with 13 bases sitting between them. The CDR3 is 13 amino acids. In germline, CDR1 is ENHRY, CDR2 SYGVKD. CDR3 sequence reads: CAINRDIGYEQYF. CDR3 in DNA: TGTGCCATCAACAGGGACATTGGCTACGAGCAGTACTTC.

J is TRBJ2-3 and V is TRBV19; D possibly corresponds to TRBD2 (6 bases). Germline CDR1 LNHDA, CDR2 SQIVND (reference sequence). Trimming pared 5 bases from V and 3 bases from J, leaving 15 bases between. The length of the CDR3 is 15 residues. CDR3 DNA: TGTGCCAGTAGTTTCCGGGAGAGTAGGACAGATACGCAGTATTTT. It specifies CASSFRESRTDTQYF.

This clone occurred once. The chain combines TRBV28 with TRBJ2-1, with 7 positions matching TRBD1. V lost 6 bases and J lost 10; bases outside the gene matches: 15. CDR1 and CDR2 from the germline V gene are MDHEN and SYDVKM. CDR3 length: 15 amino acids. The CDR3 DNA sequence: TGTGCCAGCAGCCCAGGCGACAGGGCGTCAAGGGAGCAGTTCTTC. Translating it yields CASSPGDRASREQFF. Variable domain in full (rest from reference TRBV28 and TRBJ2-1): DVKVTQSSRYLVKRTGEKVFLECVQDMDHENMFWYRQDPGLGLRLIYFSYDVKMKEKGDIPEGYSVSREKKERFSLILESASTNQTSMYLCASSPGDRASREQFFGPGTRLTVL.

This chain uses TRBV19 with TRBJ1-5; D call uncertain. This CDR3 region has 14 residues. Germline loops: CDR1 LNHDA, CDR2 SQIVND (reference sequence). The V end lost 5 bases, the J end lost 0 bases, and 8 bases lay between the germline ends. As DNA, the CDR3 is TGTGCCAGTAGTTTCGACTTTAGCAATCAGCCCCAGCATTTT. Translated, it gives CASSFDFSNQPQHF.

The chain links TRBV27 to TRBJ1-2; 9 nucleotides align to TRBD1. Germline V gives CDR1 MNHEY, CDR2 SMNVEV (reference sequence). V lost 8 bases, J lost 4 bases, and 5 bases stayed unmatched. This CDR3 region has 13 residues. CDR3 sequence (DNA): TGTGCCAGCGGGACAGGGTCTGGCTATGGCTACACCTTC. Translating it yields CASGTGSGYGYTF.

The J gene is TRBJ2-1, the V gene TRBV27, with 9 bases that match TRBD2. Per the germline V gene, CDR1 is MNHEY and CDR2 is SMNVEV (reference sequence). Trimming took 7 bases from V and 4 from J; bases not matched to a gene: 5. The CDR3 is made up of 14 amino acids. In DNA, the CDR3 is TGTGCCAGCAACCGGGGACTAGCTTACAATGAGCAGTTCTTC. This translates into CASNRGLAYNEQFF.

The genes are TRBV28 and TRBJ2-7, with D possibly TRBD2 on 5 matching bases. This CDR3 is built from 14 residues. V was cut by 5 bases and J by 6 bases, with 17 bases left in between. Germline CDR1 and CDR2: MDHEN and SYDVKM. The CDR3 nucleotides are TGTGCCAGCAGTGAGGACTCATACGCGACCGAGCAGTACTTC. It yields the protein CASSEDSYATEQYF.

The chain recombines TRBV5-1 with TRBJ2-3; 8 nucleotides agree with TRBD2. CDR3 length equals 17 residues. Trimming removed 3 bases from V and 5 bases from J; junction bases left unmatched: 14. The germline gives CDR1 SGHRS, CDR2 YFSETQ. CDR3: CASSSYSTGGPGDTQYF. The CDR3 coding sequence is TGCGCCAGCAGCTCTTACAGCACGGGAGGGCCTGGAGATACGCAGTATTTT.

This clone was seen only once. V is TRBV2 and J is TRBJ2-3; D perhaps matches TRBD2 (5 bases). Trimming shortened V by 4 bases and J by 7 bases, and 6 bases separated the two germline ends. The CDR3 has 11 residues. The germline V gene has CDR1 SNHLY and CDR2 FYNNEI. CDR3 coding DNA: TGTGCCAGCAGTGCCGGGAATACGCAGTATTTT. This encodes CASSAGNTQYF.

The genes are TRBV7-6 and TRBJ2-1; 12 bases align to TRBD2. The V and J ends lost 5 bases and 0 bases, in that order; junction bases with no gene match: 5. The germline V gene encodes CDR1 SGHVS and CDR2 FNYEAQ. CDR3 length: 17 residues. The DNA of the CDR3 is TGTGCCAGCAGCCGCCGGACTAGCGGGACCTCCTACAATGAGCAGTTCTTC. It yields the protein CASSRRTSGTSYNEQFF.

This clone has a handful of counts. The chain combines TRBV7-2 with TRBJ1-1, with no clear D. CDR3 length equals 12 residues. Germline CDR1 SGHTA, CDR2 FQGNSA. V lost 5 bases and J lost 6, with 10 bases in between. As DNA, the CDR3 is TGTGCCAGCAGCCCAATCGGGGCTGAAGCTTTCTTT. This translates into CASSPIGAEAFF.

V is TRBV11-2 and J is TRBJ1-1; D remains ambiguous. Per germline, CDR1 SGHAT and CDR2 FQNNGV. V dropped 3 bases and J dropped 5 bases, with 10 bases sitting between them. This CDR3 is built from 13 residues. The chain's CDR3 is CASSFRGRTEAFF. The CDR3 bases are TGTGCCAGCAGCTTTAGAGGGCGAACTGAAGCTTTCTTT.

The chain is built from TRBV27 and TRBJ1-1, with D unclear. V was cut by 3 bases and J by 1 base, with 6 bases left in between. This CDR3 spans 13 amino acids. The germline CDR1 and CDR2 sequences are MNHEY and SMNVEV (reference sequence). Here the CDR3 reads CASSFTGNTEAFF. Here the CDR3 DNA reads TGTGCCAGCAGTTTCACCGGGAACACTGAAGCTTTCTTT.

The genes are TRBV30 and TRBJ2-1; 9 nucleotides align to TRBD1. Germline values: CDR1 GTSNPN, CDR2 SVGIG (reference sequence). The CDR3 runs 13 residues. With 3 bases clipped from V and 10 bases from J, the junction kept 7 bases outside the gene matches. CDR3 region: CAWRLQGAKEQFF. CDR3 DNA: TGTGCCTGGAGGTTACAGGGGGCAAAGGAGCAGTTCTTC.

The gene calls are TRBV29-1 and TRBJ2-5; TRBD1 might be the D (5 bases). This CDR3 spans 12 amino acids. V was clipped by 5 bases and J by 4 bases, with 11 bases between them. Germline-derived CDR1 and CDR2 are SQVTM and ANQGSEA. This CDR3 is CSVLTQGETQYF. CDR3 DNA sequence: TGCAGCGTTCTGACCCAGGGAGAGACCCAGTACTTC.

The chain couples TRBV5-6 to TRBJ2-1; 8 positions match TRBD2. Trimming cost V 4 bases and J 12 bases; bases outside gene matches: 12. Germline V gene data show CDR1 as SGHDT and CDR2 as YYEEEE. CDR3 size: 14 residues. CDR3 nucleotide sequence: TGTGCCAGCAGCCCGATAATCGGGGGGGGCAGGCAGTTCTTC. Residues: CASSPIIGGGRQFF.

The chain is built from TRBV9 and TRBJ2-7, with D unclear. V was trimmed by 0 bases and J by 0 bases, leaving 7 bases between them. Germline CDR1 reads SGDLS; CDR2 reads YYNGEE. The CDR3 runs to 14 residues. The CDR3 sequence: CASSVGTNSYEQYF. CDR3 DNA: TGTGCCAGCAGCGTAGGAACTAACTCCTACGAGCAGTACTTC.

The rearrangement links TRBV7-8 to TRBJ2-6, with D uncertain. Germline CDR1 reads SGHVS; CDR2 reads FQNEAQ. The CDR3 has 15 residues. Trimming cost V 2 bases and J 2 bases, with 7 bases left between them. The CDR3 is CASSLLTPGANVLTF. CDR3 nucleotide sequence: TGTGCCAGCAGCTTACTAACCCCTGGGGCCAACGTCCTGACTTTC.

This chain links TRBV5-1 with TRBJ2-5, with TRBD2 as a possible D gene (6 bases). The CDR3 contains 14 residues. From germline, CDR1 is SGHRS and CDR2 YFSETQ. V was pared by 9 bases and J by 0 bases, with 15 bases between. The CDR3 bases are TGCGCCACCGGGAGCCCGGAGGACCAAGAGACCCAGTACTTC. It is translated as CATGSPEDQETQYF.

The CDR3 region has the DNA TGTGCCAGCAGTGGGAATATGGAGCGGTCCGAGCAGTACTTC. Protein sequence: CASSGNMERSEQYF. The chain recombines TRBV2 with TRBJ2-7, with TRBD2 as a possible D gene (5 bases). CDR1 is SNHLY and CDR2 is FYNNEI in the germline V gene. V was pared by 4 bases and J by 6 bases, with 16 bases between. The CDR3 contains 14 residues.

The J gene is TRBJ2-1, the V gene TRBV5-1; 8 bases match TRBD2. CDR1 and CDR2 from the germline V gene are SGHRS and YFSETQ. CDR3 length: 16 amino acids. V shed 3 bases, J shed 4 bases, and the junction held 9 bases outside the gene matches. CDR3 amino acids: CASSYLLGGGYNEQFF. The CDR3 bases are TGCGCCAGCAGCTACCTACTAGGCGGGGGGTACAATGAGCAGTTCTTC.

The chain employs TRBV18 and TRBJ1-5, with TRBD1 identical over 12 bases. Unmatched junction bases numbered 18, after V lost 2 bases and J lost 13 bases. CDR1 is KGHSH and CDR2 is LQKENI in the germline V gene. The CDR3 contains 18 residues. CDR3 in DNA: TGTGCCAGCTCACCATTCCCCGGGACAGGGGGCCGCGGAGTTCGGCAGCATTTT. Its protein is CASSPFPGTGGRGVRQHF.

The rearrangement joins TRBV19 to TRBJ1-3; D is unresolved. The germline V gene has CDR1 LNHDA and CDR2 SQIVND (reference sequence). Trimming cost V 3 bases and J 10 bases, with 10 bases left between them. This CDR3 comprises 12 residues. CDR3 region: CASSIIDSTIYF. The CDR3 coding sequence is TGTGCCAGTAGTATCATAGATTCGACCATATATTTT.

The gene calls are TRBV25-1 and TRBJ2-5, with D perhaps matching TRBD2 (7 bases). Trimming took 1 base from V and 1 from J, leaving 10 bases between them. From germline, CDR1 is MGHDK and CDR2 SYGVNS. The length of the CDR3 is 15 residues. The CDR3 sequence: CASSEFRGAQETQYF. The DNA of the CDR3 is TGTGCCAGCAGTGAATTCCGGGGGGCCCAAGAGACCCAGTACTTC.